The rows below give T cell receptor beta chains drawn from one sample of a study of radiotherapy plus CTLA-4 blockade in lung cancer. TCRdb keeps only in-frame clones here, not all; method: immunoSEQ multiplex PCR. The table records about 85,000 clones, around 85% of them present only once. The source material was peripheral blood, sampled from a patient treated with radiotherapy plus ipilimumab. The receptors here all came from a human donor with non-small cell lung cancer who had a partial response to radiotherapy plus ipilimumab. CDR3s include the opening cysteine and the closing phenylalanine or tryptophan. A D gene is named only where the DNA matches it firmly. The size field is filled for only some rows; it gives once, few, many or a size class.

v_gene: TRBV18; j_gene: TRBJ2-1; abundance: NA; d_gene: TRBD1; CDR3nt: TGTGCCAGCTCACTACAGGGGGACTCCCGAAATGAGCAGTTCTTC; CDR3aa: CASSLQGDSRNEQFF
v_gene: TRBV7-9; j_gene: TRBJ2-7; abundance: once; d_gene: TRBD2; CDR3nt: TGTGCCAGCAGCTTATCCGGGGGGTACGAGCAGTACTTC; CDR3aa: CASSLSGGYEQYF
v_gene: TRBV28; j_gene: TRBJ1-2; abundance: NA; d_gene: TRBD1; CDR3nt: TGTGCCAGCAGTTTTGGGGACAGATCTGCTGGCTACACCTTC; CDR3aa: CASSFGDRSAGYTF
v_gene: TRBV11-3; j_gene: TRBJ2-7; abundance: NA; d_gene: TRBD2; CDR3nt: TGTGCCAGCAGCTTAGGGGGCGGGAGGGCAAATGAGCAGTACTTC; CDR3aa: CASSLGGGRANEQYF
v_gene: TRBV15; j_gene: TRBJ1-3; abundance: NA; d_gene: TRBD1; CDR3nt: TGTGCCACCAGCAGAGATGGGACAGGGTCTGGAAACACCATATATTTT; CDR3aa: CATSRDGTGSGNTIYF
v_gene: TRBV11-2; j_gene: TRBJ2-7; abundance: NA; d_gene: TRBD2; CDR3nt: TGTGCCAGCAGCTCGACTAGCGGGATATCCTACGAGCAGTACTTC; CDR3aa: CASSSTSGISYEQYF
v_gene: TRBV29-1; j_gene: TRBJ1-1; abundance: NA; d_gene: TRBD1; CDR3nt: TGCAGCGCTCAAACGGGACAGGGTACTGAAGCTTTCTTT; CDR3aa: CSAQTGQGTEAFF
v_gene: TRBV19; j_gene: TRBJ2-7; abundance: NA; d_gene: TRBD2; CDR3nt: TGTGCCAGTAGTCCCCTCCGCGGGAGAGGCTACGAGCAGTACTTC; CDR3aa: CASSPLRGRGYEQYF
v_gene: TRBV14; j_gene: TRBJ2-3; abundance: NA; d_gene: NA; CDR3nt: TGTGCCAGCAGCCAAGGTCTGGGAGGTCGTACAGATACGCAGTATTTT; CDR3aa: CASSQGLGGRTDTQYF
v_gene: TRBV19; j_gene: TRBJ1-3; abundance: medium-sized; d_gene: NA; CDR3nt: TGTGCCAGTACCCTTTGGGCCGCTGGAAACACCATATATTTT; CDR3aa: CASTLWAAGNTIYF
v_gene: TRBV30; j_gene: TRBJ1-5; abundance: NA; d_gene: TRBD1; CDR3nt: TGTGCCTGGAGTCCGGGACAGGGTGTCAATCAGCCCCAGCATTTT; CDR3aa: CAWSPGQGVNQPQHF
v_gene: TRBV9; j_gene: TRBJ1-5; abundance: NA; d_gene: NA; CDR3nt: TGTGCCAGCAGCGTCTCCGGGTCTGGCAATCAGCCCCAGCATTTT; CDR3aa: CASSVSGSGNQPQHF
v_gene: TRBV5-4; j_gene: TRBJ1-2; abundance: NA; d_gene: NA; CDR3nt: TGTGCCAGCAGACAGCAGGGGTCTAACTATGGCTACACCTTC; CDR3aa: CASRQQGSNYGYTF
v_gene: TRBV5-8; j_gene: TRBJ2-5; abundance: NA; d_gene: TRBD1; CDR3nt: TGTGCCAGCAGCTTGGGGGACAGGGGGCACCAAGAGACCCAGTACTTC; CDR3aa: CASSLGDRGHQETQYF
v_gene: TRBV7-3; j_gene: TRBJ2-2; abundance: NA; d_gene: NA; CDR3nt: TGTGCCAGCAGCCCAGGAGGTTATAACACCGGGGAGCTGTTTTTT; CDR3aa: CASSPGGYNTGELFF
v_gene: TRBV9; j_gene: TRBJ2-5; abundance: NA; d_gene: NA; CDR3nt: TGTGCCAGCAGCGTAAGCGCGGGCTTCGAAGAGACCCAGTACTTC; CDR3aa: CASSVSAGFEETQYF
v_gene: TRBV5-4; j_gene: TRBJ2-2; abundance: NA; d_gene: TRBD1; CDR3nt: TGTGCCAGCAGCCTTGGACAGGGGAAGGTCTCCGGGGAGCTGTTTTTT; CDR3aa: CASSLGQGKVSGELFF
v_gene: TRBV10-3; j_gene: TRBJ1-6; abundance: once; d_gene: TRBD1; CDR3nt: TGTGCCATCAAACCCGGGACAGGAGATAATTCACCCCTCCACTTT; CDR3aa: CAIKPGTGDNSPLHF
v_gene: TRBV13; j_gene: TRBJ2-7; abundance: NA; d_gene: TRBD2; CDR3nt: TGTGCCAGCAGCTTAGTCCGGGAGGGCCTCGACGAGCAGTACTTC; CDR3aa: CASSLVREGLDEQYF
v_gene: TRBV7-9; j_gene: TRBJ2-1; abundance: NA; d_gene: TRBD2; CDR3nt: TGTGCCTCCCAGAGAGGGACTAGCGGGAATAATGAGCAGTTCTTC; CDR3aa: CASQRGTSGNNEQFF
v_gene: TRBV11-3; j_gene: TRBJ2-2; abundance: NA; d_gene: NA; CDR3nt: TGTGCCAGCAGCTTAGGGGCCGTCGGGGAGCTGTTTTTT; CDR3aa: CASSLGAVGELFF
v_gene: TRBV10-1; j_gene: TRBJ1-2; abundance: NA; d_gene: TRBD1; CDR3nt: TGCGCCAGCCTCCCTATGACAGGGATCTATGGCTACACCTTC; CDR3aa: CASLPMTGIYGYTF